The source of this T cell receptor (beta chain) is a study of blood T cell repertoires in COVID-19. Study information: Italy, Spain and the United States were the sources of the convalescent and acute COVID-19 samples. Nucleic acid was either cDNA or gDNA, and it came from T cells, B-cell-depleted T cells, or PBMCs.

In the authors' methods: Researchers report that nucleated cell counts were estimated from reference gene primer amplification. The data were produced by immunoSEQ multiplex PCR, yet TCRdb's version contains in-frame clones alone and is incomplete. The V and J calls and clone size were taken over from that table, and D and trimming were inferred from the DNA. In the table there are some 250,000 clones, about four fifths of which are singletons. Germline V gene data show CDR1 as LNHDA and CDR2 as SQIVND (reference sequence). V was shortened by 3 bases and J by 1 base, with 7 bases between the two germline ends. The CDR3 loop spans 14 amino acids.

This sequence joins TRBV19 and TRBJ1-3; D remains unclear. This TCR was recovered from an elderly woman with acute or convalescent COVID-19. Sequenced: peripheral blood. This CDR3 reads CASSIRESGNTIYF. CDR3 nucleotides: TGTGCCAGTAGTATCCGCGAATCTGGAAACACCATATATTTT.